This T cell receptor (beta chain) was observed in a study of cytomegalovirus exposure and HLA in healthy donors. Regarding the study as a whole: An observed cluster of highly shared sequence variants was recorded as a likely sequencing artifact. Only CMV serostatus was available as immune exposure information. In a later analysis, TCR beta V- and J-gene trimming showed a link to a missense DCLRE1C variant. For most TCR sequences rarity was the rule, although some public TCRs occurred in many donors.

With regard to this clone: Antigen: not known.

13 Jbeta primers and 60 Vbeta primers were used for the PCR. Sequenced by immunoSEQ multiplex PCR; TCRdb stores in-frame clones only, minus some. The sample yields approximately 120,000 clones, 65% to 80% seen once. V lost 4 bases, J lost 2 bases, and 18 bases lay in between. Germline V gene lookup returns CDR1 MNHEY and CDR2 SMNVEV (reference sequence). The CDR3 loop spans 16 amino acids. The receptor was isolated from a man aged 35 to 55 in good health and CMV-seropositive. The V gene is TRBV27, the J gene TRBJ2-7; TRBD2 might be the D (6 bases). Material for sequencing was PBMCs. The CDR3 DNA sequence: TGTGCCAGCAGTTCATATCCGGGGCGGACTACCTACGAGCAGTACTTC. Its translation is CASSSYPGRTTYEQYF.